This T cell receptor (beta chain) derives from a study of T cell changes during pregnancy in multiple sclerosis. The table came from immunoSEQ multiplex PCR; TCRdb's copy has only in-frame clones and leaves some out. This sample has 60,000 or so clones, with around 90% found just once. V lost 6 bases and J lost 2; bases outside the gene matches: 8. Germline values: CDR1 MNHNS, CDR2 SASEGT. CDR3 length equals 15 residues. The input for sequencing was peripheral blood, taken in the second trimester of pregnancy. This sequence was found in a female donor in good health, enrolled as a control in a pregnancy study. J is TRBJ2-3 and V is TRBV6-1, with 7 bases fitting TRBD2. The CDR3 sequence is CASSHLAATTDTQYF. In nucleotides, the CDR3 is TGTGCCAGCAGCCACCTAGCGGCGACCACAGATACGCAGTATTTT.